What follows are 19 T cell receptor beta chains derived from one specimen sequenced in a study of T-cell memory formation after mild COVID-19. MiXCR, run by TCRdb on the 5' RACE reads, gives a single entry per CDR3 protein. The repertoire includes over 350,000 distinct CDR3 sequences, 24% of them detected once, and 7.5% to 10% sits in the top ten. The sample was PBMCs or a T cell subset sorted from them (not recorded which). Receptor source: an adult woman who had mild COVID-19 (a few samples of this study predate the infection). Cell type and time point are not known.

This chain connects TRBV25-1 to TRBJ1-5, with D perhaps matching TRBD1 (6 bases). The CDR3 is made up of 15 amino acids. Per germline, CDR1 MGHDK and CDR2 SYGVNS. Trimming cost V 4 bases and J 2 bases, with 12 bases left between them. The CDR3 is CASSGTARGNQPQHF. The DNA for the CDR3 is TGTGCCAGCAGTGGGACAGCGCGTGGCAATCAGCCCCAGCATTTT. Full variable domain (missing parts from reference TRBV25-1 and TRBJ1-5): EADIYQTPRYLVIGTGKKITLECSQTMGHDKMYWYQQDPGMELHLIHYSYGVNSTEKGDLSSESTVSRIRTEHFPLTLESARPSHTSQYLCASSGTARGNQPQHFGDGTRLSIL.

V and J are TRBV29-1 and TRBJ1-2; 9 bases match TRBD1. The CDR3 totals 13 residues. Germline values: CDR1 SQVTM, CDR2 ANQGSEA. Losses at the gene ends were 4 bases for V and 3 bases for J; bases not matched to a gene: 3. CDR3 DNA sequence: TGCAGCGTTGGTAGGACAGGGGACTATGGCTACACCTTC. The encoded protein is CSVGRTGDYGYTF.

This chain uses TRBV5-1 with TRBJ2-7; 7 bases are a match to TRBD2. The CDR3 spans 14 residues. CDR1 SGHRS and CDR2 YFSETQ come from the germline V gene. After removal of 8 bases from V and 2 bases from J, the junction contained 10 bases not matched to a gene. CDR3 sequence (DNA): TGCGCCAGTAGCACGGGGGGATCGGCCTACGAGCAGTACTTC. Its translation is CASSTGGSAYEQYF.

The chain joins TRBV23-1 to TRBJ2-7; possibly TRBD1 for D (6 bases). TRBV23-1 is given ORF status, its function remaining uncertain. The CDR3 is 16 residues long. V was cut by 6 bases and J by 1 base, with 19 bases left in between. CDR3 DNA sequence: TGCGCCAGCAGGTTACATTTCCGGGACATATCCTACGAGCAGTACTTC. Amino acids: CASRLHFRDISYEQYF.

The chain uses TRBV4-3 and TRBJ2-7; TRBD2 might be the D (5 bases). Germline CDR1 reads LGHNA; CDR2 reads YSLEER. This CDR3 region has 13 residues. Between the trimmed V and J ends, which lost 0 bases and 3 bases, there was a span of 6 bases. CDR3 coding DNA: TGCGCCAGCAGCCAAGATGCGGGCTACGAGCAGTACTTC. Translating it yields CASSQDAGYEQYF.

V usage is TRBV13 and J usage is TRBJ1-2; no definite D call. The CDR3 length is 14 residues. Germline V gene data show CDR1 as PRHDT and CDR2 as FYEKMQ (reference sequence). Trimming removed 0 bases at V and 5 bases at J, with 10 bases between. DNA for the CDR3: TGTGCCAGCAGCTTAGGCAGCCCCTCTTATGGCTACACCTTC. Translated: CASSLGSPSYGYTF.

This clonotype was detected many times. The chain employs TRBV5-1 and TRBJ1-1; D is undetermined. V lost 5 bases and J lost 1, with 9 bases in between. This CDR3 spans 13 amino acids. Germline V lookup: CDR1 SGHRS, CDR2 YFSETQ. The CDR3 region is CASSLQANTEAFF. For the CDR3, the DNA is TGCGCCAGCAGTCTCCAGGCGAACACTGAAGCTTTCTTT.

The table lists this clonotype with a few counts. CDR3 sequence (DNA): TGCGCCAGCAGCTTGAGCAGGGGTCCCTACAATGAGCAGTTCTTC. Translation: CASSLSRGPYNEQFF. The chain has TRBV5-1 and TRBJ2-1, with TRBD1 as a possible D gene (6 bases). The CDR3 runs to 15 residues. The germline CDR1 and CDR2 sequences are SGHRS and YFSETQ. Trimming stripped 1 base from V and 2 bases from J, with 10 bases between.

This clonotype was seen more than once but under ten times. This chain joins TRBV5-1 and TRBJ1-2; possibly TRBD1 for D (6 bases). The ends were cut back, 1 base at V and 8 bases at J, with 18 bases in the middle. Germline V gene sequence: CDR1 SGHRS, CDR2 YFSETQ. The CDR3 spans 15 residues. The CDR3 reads CASSLTQGTELGYTF. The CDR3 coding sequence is TGCGCCAGCAGCTTGACCCAGGGGACGGAATTGGGCTACACCTTC.

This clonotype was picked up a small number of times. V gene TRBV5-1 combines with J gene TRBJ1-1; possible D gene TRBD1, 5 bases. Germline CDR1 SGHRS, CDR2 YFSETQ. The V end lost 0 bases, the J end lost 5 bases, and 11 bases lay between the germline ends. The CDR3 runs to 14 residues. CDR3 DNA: TGCGCCAGCAGCTTGGACGGGGCTCGGACTGAAGCTTTCTTT. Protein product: CASSLDGARTEAFF.

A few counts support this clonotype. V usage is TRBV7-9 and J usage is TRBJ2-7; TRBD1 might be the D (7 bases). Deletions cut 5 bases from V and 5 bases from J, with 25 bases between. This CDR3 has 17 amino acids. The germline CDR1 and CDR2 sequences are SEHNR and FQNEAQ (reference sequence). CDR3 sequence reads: CASSGLPGRQGGDEQYF. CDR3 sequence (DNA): TGTGCCAGCAGCGGCTTGCCAGGGAGACAGGGAGGTGACGAGCAGTACTTC. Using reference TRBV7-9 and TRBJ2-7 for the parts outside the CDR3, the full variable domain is DTGVSQNPRHKITKRGQNVTFRCDPISEHNRLYWYRQTLGQGPEFLTYFQNEAQLEKSRLLSDRFSAERPKGSFSTLEIQRTEQGDSAMYLCASSGLPGRQGGDEQYFGPGTRLTVT.

CDR3 nucleotide sequence: TGTGCCAGCAGCGACAGGGGCGCTAGCACTGAAGCTTTCTTT. It specifies CASSDRGASTEAFF. This sequence joins TRBV12-3 or TRBV12-4 and TRBJ1-1; 8 bases fit TRBD1. Trimming at V came to 6 bases and at J to 4 bases, leaving 7 bases not matched to a gene. The CDR3 is 14 residues long.

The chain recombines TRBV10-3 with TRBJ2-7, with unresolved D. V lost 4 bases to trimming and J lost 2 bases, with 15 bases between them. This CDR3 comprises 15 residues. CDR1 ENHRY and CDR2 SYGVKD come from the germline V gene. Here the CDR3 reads CAISGYGADTYEQYF. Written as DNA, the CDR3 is TGTGCCATCAGTGGATATGGCGCTGACACCTACGAGCAGTACTTC.

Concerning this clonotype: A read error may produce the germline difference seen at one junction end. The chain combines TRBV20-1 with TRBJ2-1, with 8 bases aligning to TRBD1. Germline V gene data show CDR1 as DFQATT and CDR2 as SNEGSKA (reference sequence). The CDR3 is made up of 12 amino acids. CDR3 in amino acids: CSAREAGGDSCF. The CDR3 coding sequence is TGCAGTGCTAGAGAAGCAGGGGGCGATAGTTGCTTC.

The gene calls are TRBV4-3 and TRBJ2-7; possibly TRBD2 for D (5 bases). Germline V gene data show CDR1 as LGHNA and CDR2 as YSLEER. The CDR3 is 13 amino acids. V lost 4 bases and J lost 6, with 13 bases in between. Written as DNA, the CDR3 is TGCGCCAGCAGCCCAATGCTCGGAGGCGAGCAGTACTTC. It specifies CASSPMLGGEQYF.

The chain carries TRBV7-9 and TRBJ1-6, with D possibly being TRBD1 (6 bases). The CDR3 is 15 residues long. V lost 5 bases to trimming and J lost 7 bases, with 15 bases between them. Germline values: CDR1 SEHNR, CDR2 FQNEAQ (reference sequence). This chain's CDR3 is CASSNLDRRNSPLHF. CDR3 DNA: TGTGCCAGCAGCAATCTCGACAGGAGGAATTCACCCCTCCACTTT.

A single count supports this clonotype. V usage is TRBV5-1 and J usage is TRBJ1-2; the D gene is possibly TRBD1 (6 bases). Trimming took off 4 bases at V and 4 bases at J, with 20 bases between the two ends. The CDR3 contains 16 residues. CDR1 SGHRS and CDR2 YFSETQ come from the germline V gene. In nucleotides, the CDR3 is TGCGCCAGCAGCAAAGGCCGGGACACGGACGTCTATGGCTACACCTTC. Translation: CASSKGRDTDVYGYTF.

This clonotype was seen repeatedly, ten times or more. DNA for the CDR3: TGTGCCACCAGTGGTTACAATGAGCAGTTCTTC. Translated: CATSGYNEQFF. The chain couples TRBV24-1 to TRBJ2-1; no definite D call. V lost 5 bases and J 4 bases, leaving 2 bases between the germline ends. CDR1 and CDR2 from the germline V gene are KGHDR and SFDVKD. The CDR3 is made up of 11 amino acids.

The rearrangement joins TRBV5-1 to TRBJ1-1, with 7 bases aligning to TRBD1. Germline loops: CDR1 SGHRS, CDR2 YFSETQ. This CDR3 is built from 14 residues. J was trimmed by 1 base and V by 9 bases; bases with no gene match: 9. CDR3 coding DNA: TGCGCCACCCGGACAGGCAAGGAGAACACTGAAGCTTTCTTT. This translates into CATRTGKENTEAFF.